This is a list of T cell receptor beta chains from one sample in a study of T cells after yellow fever vaccination. TCRdb reanalysed the 5' RACE reads using MiXCR and keeps one entry per CDR3 protein. The sample shows approximately 580,000 distinct CDR3 sequences, roughly 17% of them seen only once. Sample: PBMCs, taken 5 to 6 days after the first yellow fever vaccination. The receptors were sampled from a man younger than 35 who received the YFV17D yellow fever vaccine. Both conserved end residues are part of each CDR3. The order of the fields is J gene, D gene, V gene, clone size, CDR3 DNA, CDR3 protein. D genes are given only for firm matches. Expanded clones get a size class; other rows say once, few or many, or leave the size out.

TRBJ1-2 - TRBV6-1 - TGTGCCAGCAGTGAACCCTCGACAGACTCCTATGGCTACACCTTC CASSEPSTDSYGYTF
TRBJ1-4 - TRBV5-1 - TGCGCCAGCAGCTTGGGCAGCAGTGAAAAACTGTTTTTT CASSLGSSEKLFF
TRBJ2-1 - TRBV7-7 few TGTGCTAGCAGCCCCAGCCAGCGGAGCTCCTACAATGAGCAGTTCTTC CASSPSQRSSYNEQFF
TRBJ2-2 TRBD2 TRBV7-9 few TGTGCCAGCAGCCCCCGACTAGCGAAGATCACCGGGGAGCTGTTTTTT CASSPRLAKITGELFF
TRBJ1-5 - TRBV5-1 few TGCGCCAGCAGCCAGGAGGGGACTACGCCCCAGCATTTT CASSQEGTTPQHF
TRBJ2-3 TRBD2 TRBV4-1 few TGCGCCAGCAGCCAGGATAGCGGGGGGCAAGCAGATACGCAGTATTTT CASSQDSGGQADTQYF
TRBJ2-1 TRBD2 TRBV7-9 - TGTGCCAGCAGCTTACAAGCGGGGGGCCTCTCCTACAATGAGCAGTTCTTC CASSLQAGGLSYNEQFF
TRBJ2-1 - TRBV6-5 few TGTGCCAGCAGTTCCTTGGGCCTATACAGCGGATGGTCCTACAATGAGCAGTTCTTC CASSSLGLYSGWSYNEQFF
TRBJ2-5 - TRBV29-1 - TGCAGCGTTGAAGCGTCGGGGACCGGAGAGACCCAGTACTTC CSVEASGTGETQYF
TRBJ1-2 - TRBV20-1 - TGCAGTGCCCTTATTGGCAGGGGCTTCTATGGCTACACCTTC CSALIGRGFYGYTF
TRBJ1-5 - TRBV15 few TGTGCCACCAGCCGAGAGCGGGGTGCCAATCAGCCCCAGCATTTT CATSRERGANQPQHF
TRBJ2-7 TRBD1 TRBV6-5 few TGTGCCAGCAGTTACTCGAGAGTCTGGGACAGGGGGATCTACGAGCAGTACTTC CASSYSRVWDRGIYEQYF
TRBJ2-1 - TRBV27 few TGTGCCAGCAGTTTAACGGGGGCAGTTGAGCAGTTCTTC CASSLTGAVEQFF
TRBJ1-6 - TRBV2 few TGTGCCAGCAGTGCCCCGGATTATAATTCACCCCTCCACTTT CASSAPDYNSPLHF
TRBJ1-1 - TRBV20-1 few TGCAGTGCTATACCACTACAGGGAGGAACTACTGAAGCTTTCTTT CSAIPLQGGTTEAFF
TRBJ1-4 - TRBV4-2 few TGTGCCAGCAGCCAAGACCCAGGGATGGATGAAAAACTGTTTTTT CASSQDPGMDEKLFF
TRBJ1-4 TRBD1 TRBV7-9 few TGTGCCAGCAGGGGACAGGGGGCTGAAAAACTGTTTTTT CASRGQGAEKLFF
TRBJ2-3 - TRBV12-3/TRBV12-4 - TGTGCCAGCAGTGGTAGCAACGGGGGCTACCGGGGGACAGATACGCAGTATTTT CASSGSNGGYRGTDTQYF
TRBJ2-5 TRBD2 TRBV27 - TGTGCCAGCAGTGGGGCCGCGACTAGCGAAGAGACCCAGTACTTC CASSGAATSEETQYF
TRBJ2-3 TRBD2 TRBV9 - TGTGCCAGCAGCGCGACCCTACTAGCGGGCCCTAGCACAGATACGCAGTATTTT CASSATLLAGPSTDTQYF
TRBJ1-2 TRBD1 TRBV28 few TGTGCCAGCAGTATACTACAGGGGGCGGGCTACACCTTC CASSILQGAGYTF
TRBJ2-4 - TRBV12-3/TRBV12-4 - TGTGCCAGCAGCAAGAGGACAGCCTTAGCCAAAAACATTCAGTACTTC CASSKRTALAKNIQYF
TRBJ1-6 - TRBV6-1 few TGTGCCAGCGGAACTACGGGGGCGAATTCACCCCTCCACTTT CASGTTGANSPLHF
TRBJ1-5 - TRBV21-1 - TGTGCCAGCGCGAAACGGGACAGGGGTCATAATCAGCCCCAGCATTTT CASAKRDRGHNQPQHF
TRBJ1-1 TRBD1 TRBV5-1 few TGCGCCAGCAGCTGGGGGACAGGCGAATATGAAGCTTTCTTT CASSWGTGEYEAFF